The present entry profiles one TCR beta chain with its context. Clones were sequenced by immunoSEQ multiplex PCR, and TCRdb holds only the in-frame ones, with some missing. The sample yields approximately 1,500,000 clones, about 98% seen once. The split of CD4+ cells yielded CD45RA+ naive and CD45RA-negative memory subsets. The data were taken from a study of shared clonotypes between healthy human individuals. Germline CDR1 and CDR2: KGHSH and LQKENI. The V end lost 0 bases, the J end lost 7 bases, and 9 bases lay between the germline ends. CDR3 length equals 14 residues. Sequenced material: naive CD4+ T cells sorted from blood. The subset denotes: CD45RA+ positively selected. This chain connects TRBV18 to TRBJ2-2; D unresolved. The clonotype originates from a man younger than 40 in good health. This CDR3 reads CASSPPSSSGELFF. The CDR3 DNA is TGTGCCAGCTCACCACCTTCGTCAAGCGGGGAGCTGTTTTTT.